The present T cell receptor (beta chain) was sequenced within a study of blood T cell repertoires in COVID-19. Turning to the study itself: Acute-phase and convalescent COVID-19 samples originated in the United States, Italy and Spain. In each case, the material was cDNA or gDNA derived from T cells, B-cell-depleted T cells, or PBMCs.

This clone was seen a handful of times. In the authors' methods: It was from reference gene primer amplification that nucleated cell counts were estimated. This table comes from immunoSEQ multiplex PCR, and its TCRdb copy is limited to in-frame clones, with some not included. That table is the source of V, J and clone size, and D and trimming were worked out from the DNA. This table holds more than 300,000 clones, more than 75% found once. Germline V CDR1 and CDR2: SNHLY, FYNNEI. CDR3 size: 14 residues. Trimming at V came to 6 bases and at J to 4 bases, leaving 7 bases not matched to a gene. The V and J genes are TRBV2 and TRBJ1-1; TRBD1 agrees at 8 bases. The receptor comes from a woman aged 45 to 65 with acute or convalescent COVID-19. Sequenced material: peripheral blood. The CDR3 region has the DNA TGTGCCAGCAGCCCAACAGGGGGGTTCACTGAAGCTTTCTTT. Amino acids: CASSPTGGFTEAFF.